One and the same sample provided the 16 T cell receptor beta chains below, sequenced in a study of blood T cell repertoires in COVID-19. Sequenced by immunoSEQ multiplex PCR; TCRdb stores in-frame clones only, minus some. The sample consists of a few hundred thousand clones, about 80% of them appearing once. Material: PBMCs or T cells enriched from blood (not recorded which). Source of these receptors: a woman in her thirties or forties with acute COVID-19.

The chain links TRBV19 to TRBJ2-4; D possibly corresponds to TRBD2 (5 bases). The CDR3 loop spans 17 amino acids. Germline CDR1 LNHDA, CDR2 SQIVND (reference sequence). The V end was cut by 0 bases, the J end by 5 bases, with 17 bases between. The CDR3 region is CASSIEVGRGGQNIQYF. The CDR3 DNA follows: TGTGCCAGTAGTATAGAAGTGGGCCGGGGTGGGCAAAACATTCAGTACTTC.

This chain uses TRBV28 with TRBJ1-2; D unresolved. In germline, CDR1 is MDHEN, CDR2 SYDVKM. V was trimmed by 3 bases and J by 13 bases, leaving 24 bases between them. CDR3 length: 15 amino acids. The CDR3 bases are TGTGCCAGCAGTTTCTTATTGGCGAGAAGAATGGCTAGCACCTTC. Translating gives CASSFLLARRMASTF.

The chain joins TRBV28 to TRBJ2-5; D may be TRBD2 (5 bases). CDR3 length: 12 amino acids. Germline CDR1 MDHEN, CDR2 SYDVKM. Trimming removed 8 bases from V and 4 bases from J, with 11 bases in between. CDR3 sequence reads: CASQRETETQYF. Written as DNA, the CDR3 is TGTGCCAGCCAAAGGGAGACAGAGACCCAGTACTTC.

The chain employs TRBV28 and TRBJ2-5; a weak D match, TRBD2 (5 bases). Germline CDR1 is MDHEN and CDR2 is SYDVKM. CDR3 length equals 12 residues. Trimming removed 5 bases from V and 8 bases from J, with 12 bases in between. The CDR3 region has the DNA TGTGCCAGCAGTAACGACCGGGAAACCCAGTACTTC. Translation: CASSNDRETQYF.

A single count supports this clone. This rearrangement joins TRBV11-3 to TRBJ2-1; 9 bases map to TRBD2. Germline CDR1 and CDR2: SGHNT and YENEEA. This CDR3 contains 15 residues. V shed 5 bases, J shed 5 bases, and the junction held 7 bases outside the gene matches. The CDR3 sequence is CASSITGTSNNEQFF. The DNA of the CDR3 is TGTGCCAGCAGCATAACCGGGACTAGCAACAATGAGCAGTTCTTC.

The gene calls are TRBV13 and TRBJ2-7; 10 bases are a match to TRBD2. V lost 4 bases, J lost 1 base, and 4 bases stayed unmatched. Germline lookup yields CDR1 PRHDT and CDR2 FYEKMQ (reference sequence). This CDR3 contains 15 residues. In DNA form, the CDR3 reads TGTGCCAGCAGCTGGAAAGCGGGAGGGTCCTACGAGCAGTACTTC. This encodes CASSWKAGGSYEQYF.

The rearrangement links TRBV7-9 to TRBJ1-5; 11 bases map to TRBD1. From germline, CDR1 is SEHNR and CDR2 FQNEAQ (reference sequence). The V and J ends lost 5 bases and 4 bases, in that order; junction bases with no gene match: 7. This CDR3 is built from 16 residues. The CDR3 loop reads CASSLDGTGGNQPQHF. In nucleotides, the CDR3 is TGTGCCAGCAGCCTAGATGGGACAGGGGGAAATCAGCCCCAGCATTTT. The full variable domain, completed using reference TRBV7-9 and TRBJ1-5, is DTGVSQNPRHKITKRGQNVTFRCDPISEHNRLYWYRQTLGQGPEFLTYFQNEAQLEKSRLLSDRFSAERPKGSFSTLEIQRTEQGDSAMYLCASSLDGTGGNQPQHFGDGTRLSIL.

This chain links TRBV2 with TRBJ2-3, with TRBD1 matching over 10 bases. This CDR3 spans 17 amino acids. Germline V gives CDR1 SNHLY, CDR2 FYNNEI. Trimming cost V 1 base and J 2 bases; bases outside gene matches: 6. The CDR3 DNA sequence: TGTGCCAGCAGTGAAGGGACCGGGACAGGGGTCACAGATACGCAGTATTTT. This sequence encodes CASSEGTGTGVTDTQYF.

This sequence joins TRBV19 and TRBJ2-2; TRBD1 matches at 11 bases. The CDR3 runs to 14 residues. Germline CDR1 LNHDA, CDR2 SQIVND (reference sequence). With 8 bases clipped from V and 5 bases from J, the junction kept 4 bases outside the gene matches. CDR3 amino acids: CASSDRGQTGELFF. The CDR3, as DNA: TGTGCCAGTTCGGACAGGGGGCAAACCGGGGAGCTGTTTTTT.

Comments on this clone: At the DNA level, this CDR3 is encoded by other sequences in the same sample as well. The chain couples TRBV12-3 or TRBV12-4 to TRBJ1-2; 11 nucleotides match TRBD1. The trim removed 5 bases at V and 8 bases at J, leaving 4 bases unmatched. CDR3 length: 13 amino acids. In DNA form, the CDR3 reads TGTGCCAGCAGTCTGGGACAGGGGGGCGGCTACACCTTC. This gives the protein CASSLGQGGGYTF.

This clone was detected once. The CDR3 nucleotides read TGCGCCAGCAGCCACCTAGCGTCTAAAGACAATGAGCAGTTCTTC. Amino acids: CASSHLASKDNEQFF. This chain joins TRBV4-1 and TRBJ2-1; D possibly corresponds to TRBD2 (6 bases). The germline V gene has CDR1 MGHRA and CDR2 YSYEKL. Trimming took 3 bases from V and 5 from J, leaving 14 bases between them. CDR3 length: 15 amino acids.

The count of this clone is one. V and J are TRBV5-4 and TRBJ2-7; tentative D call: TRBD2 (7 bases). CDR1 and CDR2 (germline): SGHNT, YYREEE (reference sequence). Trimming took off 4 bases at V and 5 bases at J, with 16 bases between the two ends. This CDR3 is 14 amino acids long. In DNA form, the CDR3 reads TGTGCCAGCAGCCCCCCGGGGGGCGCCCACGAGCAGTACTTC. Translating it yields CASSPPGGAHEQYF. The full variable domain, completed using reference TRBV5-4 and TRBJ2-7, is ETGVTQSPTHLIKTRGQQVTLRCSSQSGHNTVSWYQQALGQGPQFIFQYYREEENGRGNFPPRFSGLQFPNYSSELNVNALELDDSALYLCASSPPGGAHEQYFGPGTRLTVT.

The chain combines TRBV11-2 with TRBJ2-7; D is perhaps TRBD1 (6 bases). With 3 bases removed from V and 3 bases from J, the gap between germline ends came to 15 bases. Germline loops: CDR1 SGHAT, CDR2 FQNNGV. The CDR3 has 15 amino acids. Written as DNA, the CDR3 is TGTGCCAGCAGCTTTCTCACAGGGTCGGACTACGAGCAGTACTTC. It yields the protein CASSFLTGSDYEQYF.

The chain is built from TRBV7-2 and TRBJ2-1; 8 positions match TRBD2. CDR1 SGHTA and CDR2 FQGNSA come from the germline V gene. V lost 6 bases to trimming and J lost 0 bases; unmatched junction nucleotides: 10. The CDR3 contains 17 residues. CDR3 protein: CASRNRGGPSSYNEQFF. DNA for the CDR3: TGTGCCAGCAGAAACCGGGGGGGGCCGAGCTCCTACAATGAGCAGTTCTTC.

The CDR3 here is CASSMLAGGWGDTQYF. The CDR3 bases are TGTGCCAGTAGTATGCTAGCGGGGGGCTGGGGAGATACGCAGTATTTT. This chain connects TRBV19 to TRBJ2-3, with TRBD2 matching over 11 bases. This CDR3 has 16 amino acids. V gave up 3 bases and J gave up 5 bases; unmatched junction bases: 7. Germline lookup yields CDR1 LNHDA and CDR2 SQIVND (reference sequence).

The chain combines TRBV27 with TRBJ2-2; possibly TRBD1 for D (5 bases). V shed 8 bases and J shed 7 bases, with 17 bases lying between them. The CDR3 extends over 14 amino acids. The V gene's germline CDR1 is MNHEY and CDR2 SMNVEV (reference sequence). The CDR3 reads CASRFQGTGGELFF. The CDR3 coding sequence is TGTGCCAGCCGATTCCAGGGAACGGGCGGGGAGCTGTTTTTT.